The following is a TCR beta chain sequence with its context. A read error may account for a junction end that differs from germline. The sample originates from a study of blood T cell repertoires in COVID-19. Overall study context: Samples came from the United States, Italy and Spain, spanning acute and convalescent COVID-19. Sources were T cells, B-cell-depleted T cells, or PBMCs; the material itself was cDNA or gDNA.

Per the authors' pipeline: Scientists estimated how many nucleated cells there were by amplifying reference gene primers. The protocol was immunoSEQ multiplex PCR, while the TCRdb copy is restricted to in-frame clones and leaves out a portion. The V and J calls and the clone size are those of that table, but D and trimming were determined from the DNA. The sample consists of roughly 190,000 clones, about four fifths of them appearing once. Per germline, CDR1 SGHVS and CDR2 FQNEAQ. The CDR3 sequence is 13 residues long. The Seattle patients, enrolled during active infection, were followed longitudinally.

The V and J genes are TRBV7-8 and TRBJ2-1; perhaps TRBD1 as D (7 bases). Sequenced input: peripheral blood. The sequence derives from a woman between 40 and 55 years old with COVID-19, enrolled during active disease. This CDR3 reads CASSPSQGGTKLF. For the CDR3, the DNA is TGTGCCAGCAGCCCGTCGCAGGGGGGAACTAAGCTCTTC.